This T cell receptor (beta chain) was recovered during a study of blood T cell repertoires in COVID-19. Study-level background: Researchers got acute and convalescent COVID-19 samples from the United States, Italy and Spain. Sources were T cells, B-cell-depleted T cells, or PBMCs; the material itself was cDNA or gDNA.

This clone was counted once. Original methodology: It was from reference gene primer amplification that nucleated cell counts were estimated. Some clones are missing from TCRdb's copy, which holds only in-frame ones; the method was immunoSEQ multiplex PCR. V, J and clone size are taken as reported in that table, and D and trimming were inferred from the DNA itself. The sample lists approximately 130,000 clones; 88% were seen once. The V and J ends lost 4 bases and 1 base respectively, with 7 bases between them. This CDR3 contains 13 residues. Germline lookup yields CDR1 LGHDT and CDR2 YNNKEL (reference sequence).

The chain joins TRBV3-1 (or the pseudogene TRBV3-2) to TRBJ2-5, with a tentative D call TRBD2 (6 bases). The sample consisted of peripheral blood. This TCR came from a human donor in a cohort sampled during active COVID-19. CDR3 residues: CASSRGVQETQYF. CDR3 in DNA: TGTGCCAGCAGCCGCGGGGTCCAAGAGACCCAGTACTTC.